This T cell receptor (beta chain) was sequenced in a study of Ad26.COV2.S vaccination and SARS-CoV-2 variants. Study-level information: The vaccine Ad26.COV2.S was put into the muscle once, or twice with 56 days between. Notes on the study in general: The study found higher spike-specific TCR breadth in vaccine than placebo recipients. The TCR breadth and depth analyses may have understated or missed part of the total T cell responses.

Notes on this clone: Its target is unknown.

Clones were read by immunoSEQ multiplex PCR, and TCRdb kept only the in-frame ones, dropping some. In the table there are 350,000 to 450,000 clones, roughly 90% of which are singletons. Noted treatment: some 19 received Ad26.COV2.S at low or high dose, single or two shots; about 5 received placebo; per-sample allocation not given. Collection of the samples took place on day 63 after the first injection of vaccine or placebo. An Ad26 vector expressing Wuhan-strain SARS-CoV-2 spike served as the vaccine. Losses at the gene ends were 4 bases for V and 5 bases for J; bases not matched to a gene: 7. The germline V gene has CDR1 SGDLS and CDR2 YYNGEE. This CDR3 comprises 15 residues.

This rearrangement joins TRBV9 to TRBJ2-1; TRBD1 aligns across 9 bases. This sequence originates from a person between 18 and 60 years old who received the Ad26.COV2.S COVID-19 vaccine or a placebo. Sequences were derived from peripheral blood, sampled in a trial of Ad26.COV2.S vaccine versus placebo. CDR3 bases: TGTGCCAGCAGCTCCACCGGGACAGGGAACAATGAGCAGTTCTTC. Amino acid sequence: CASSSTGTGNNEQFF.